The following is a T cell receptor beta chain sequence with its context. Measured with immunoSEQ multiplex PCR; TCRdb has only the in-frame clones, and not every one. The sample records about 70,000 clones, approximately 80% being singletons. The sample comes from a study of control samples from healthy donors and cancer patients. Germline CDR1 and CDR2: SGHRS and YFSETQ. This CDR3 spans 15 amino acids. Trimming left V 0 bases short and J 0 bases short, with 9 bases between. This sequence joins TRBV5-1 and TRBJ2-5; D gene unclear. The TCR was taken from a man in his fifties or sixties in good health. Material for sequencing was blood. The CDR3 DNA is TGCGCCAGCAGCTTGGACGGGCGGTACCAAGAGACCCAGTACTTC. Its protein product is CASSLDGRYQETQYF.